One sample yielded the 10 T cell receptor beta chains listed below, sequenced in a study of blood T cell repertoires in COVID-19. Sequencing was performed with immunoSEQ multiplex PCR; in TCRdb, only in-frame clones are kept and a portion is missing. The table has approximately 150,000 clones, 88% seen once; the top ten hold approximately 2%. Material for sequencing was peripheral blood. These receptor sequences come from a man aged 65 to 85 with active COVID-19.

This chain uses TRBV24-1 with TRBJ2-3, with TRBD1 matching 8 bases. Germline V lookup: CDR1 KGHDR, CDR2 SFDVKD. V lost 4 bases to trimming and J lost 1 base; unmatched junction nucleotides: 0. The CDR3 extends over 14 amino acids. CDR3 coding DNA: TGTGCCACCAGTGAGGGACAGGGCACAGATACGCAGTATTTT. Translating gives CATSEGQGTDTQYF.

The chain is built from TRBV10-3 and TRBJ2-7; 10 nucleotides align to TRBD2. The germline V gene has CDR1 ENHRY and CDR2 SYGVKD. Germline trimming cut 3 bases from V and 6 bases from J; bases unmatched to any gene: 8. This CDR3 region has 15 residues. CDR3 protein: CAISEGLAGVGEQYF. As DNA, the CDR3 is TGTGCCATCAGTGAAGGTCTAGCGGGAGTAGGCGAGCAGTACTTC.

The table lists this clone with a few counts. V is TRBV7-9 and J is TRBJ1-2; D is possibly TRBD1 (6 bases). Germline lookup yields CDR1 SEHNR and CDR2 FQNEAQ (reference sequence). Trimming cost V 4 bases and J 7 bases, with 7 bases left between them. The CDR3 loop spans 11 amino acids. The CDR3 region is CASSSGVGYTF. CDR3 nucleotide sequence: TGTGCCAGCAGCTCAGGGGTTGGCTACACCTTC.

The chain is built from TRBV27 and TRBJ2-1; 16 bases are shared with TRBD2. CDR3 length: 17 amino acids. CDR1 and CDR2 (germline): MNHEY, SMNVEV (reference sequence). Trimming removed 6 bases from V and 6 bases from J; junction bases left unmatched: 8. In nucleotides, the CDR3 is TGTGCCAGCAGGCCGGGACTAGCGGGAGGGGGTAGCAATGAGCAGTTCTTC. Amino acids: CASRPGLAGGGSNEQFF.

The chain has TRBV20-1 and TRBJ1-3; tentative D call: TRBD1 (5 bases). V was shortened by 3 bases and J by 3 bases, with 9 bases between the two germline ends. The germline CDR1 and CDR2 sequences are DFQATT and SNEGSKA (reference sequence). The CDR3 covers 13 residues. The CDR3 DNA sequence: TGCAGTGCTAGTCAGGGCGGTGGAAACACCATATATTTT. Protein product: CSASQGGGNTIYF.

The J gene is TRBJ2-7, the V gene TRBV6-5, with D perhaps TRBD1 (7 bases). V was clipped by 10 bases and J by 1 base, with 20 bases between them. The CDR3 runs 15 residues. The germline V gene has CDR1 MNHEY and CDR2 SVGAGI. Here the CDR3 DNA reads TGTGCCACCGCTCCCACAGGGGACTTTTCCTACGAGCAGTACTTC. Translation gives CATAPTGDFSYEQYF.

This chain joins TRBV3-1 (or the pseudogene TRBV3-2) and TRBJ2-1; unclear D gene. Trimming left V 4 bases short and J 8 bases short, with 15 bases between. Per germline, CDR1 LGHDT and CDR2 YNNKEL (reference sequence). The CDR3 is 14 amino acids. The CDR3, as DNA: TGTGCCAGCAGCCCCCAACCGGGTAGAGATGAGCAGTTCTTC. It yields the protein CASSPQPGRDEQFF.

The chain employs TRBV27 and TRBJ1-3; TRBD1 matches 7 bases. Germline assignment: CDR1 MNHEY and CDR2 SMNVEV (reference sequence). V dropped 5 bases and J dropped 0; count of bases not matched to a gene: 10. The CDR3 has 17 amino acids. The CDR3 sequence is CASSPFGQAISGNTIYF. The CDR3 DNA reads TGTGCCAGCAGTCCCTTCGGACAGGCTATCTCTGGAAACACCATATATTTT.

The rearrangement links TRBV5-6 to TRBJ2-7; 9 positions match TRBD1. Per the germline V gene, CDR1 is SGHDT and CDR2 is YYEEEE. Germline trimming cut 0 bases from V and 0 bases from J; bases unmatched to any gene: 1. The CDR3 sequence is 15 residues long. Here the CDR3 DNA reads TGTGCCAGCAGCTTGGGACAGGGGGGCTCCTACGAGCAGTACTTC. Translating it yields CASSLGQGGSYEQYF.

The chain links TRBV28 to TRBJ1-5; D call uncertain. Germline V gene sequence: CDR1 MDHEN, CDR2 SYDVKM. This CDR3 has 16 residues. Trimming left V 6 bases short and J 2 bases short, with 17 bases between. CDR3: CASSLTLAGGNQPQHF. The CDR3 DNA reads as TGTGCCAGCAGCCTCACCCTCGCGGGTGGCAATCAGCCCCAGCATTTT.